Below, 22 T cell receptor beta chains from the same sample are listed, as sequenced in a study of blood T cell repertoires in COVID-19. Some clones are missing from TCRdb's copy, which holds only in-frame ones; the method was immunoSEQ multiplex PCR. The sample holds 20,000 to 30,000 clones, about 89% seen once. Sample: peripheral blood. All receptors come from a man in his fifties or sixties with active COVID-19.

This clone is medium-sized (0.01 to 0.1%) within its sample. J is TRBJ1-2 and V is TRBV7-9; 10 bases agree with TRBD1. Germline CDR1 and CDR2: SEHNR and FQNEAQ (reference sequence). V lost 5 bases, J lost 3 bases, and 6 bases stayed unmatched. This CDR3 comprises 15 residues. The CDR3 spells CASSGTGVGHYGYTF. The CDR3 DNA reads TGTGCCAGCAGCGGGACAGGGGTCGGTCACTATGGCTACACCTTC.

This clone was recorded a few times. The CDR3 bases are TGTGCCAGCCGCTCCTCAGGGTTGAATGAGCAGTTCTTC. Translating gives CASRSSGLNEQFF. The rearrangement uses TRBV5-8 and TRBJ2-1; TRBD1 might be the D (5 bases). CDR3 length equals 13 residues. With 7 bases removed from V and 7 bases from J, the gap between germline ends came to 15 bases. From germline, CDR1 is SGHTS and CDR2 YDEGEE.

This sequence joins TRBV6-2 or TRBV6-3 and TRBJ2-1; TRBD2 is a possible D gene (5 bases). The CDR3 has 15 residues. Germline V lookup: CDR1 MNHEY, CDR2 SVGEGT. Trimming removed 0 bases from V and 0 bases from J, with 6 bases in between. The CDR3: CASSYSGSSYNEQFF. In DNA form, the CDR3 reads TGTGCCAGCAGTTACTCGGGGAGCTCCTACAATGAGCAGTTCTTC.

This chain joins TRBV7-2 and TRBJ2-2, with D hard to call. Germline-derived CDR1 and CDR2 are SGHTA and FQGNSA. The CDR3 is made up of 16 amino acids. Between the trimmed V and J ends, which lost 5 bases and 1 base, there was a span of 14 bases. The CDR3 loop reads CASSKTLTKNTGELFF. The CDR3 DNA follows: TGTGCCAGCAGCAAAACCCTCACTAAGAACACCGGGGAGCTGTTTTTT.

The chain carries TRBV6-5 and TRBJ2-7, with 8 bases that match TRBD1. The germline V gene encodes CDR1 MNHEY and CDR2 SVGAGI. The CDR3 covers 14 residues. V shed 7 bases and J 2 bases; nucleotides not matched to a gene: 7. The CDR3 DNA is TGTGCCAGCACCGTTGGGACAGGCCCCTACGAGCAGTACTTC. Translated: CASTVGTGPYEQYF.

The chain uses TRBV7-2 and TRBJ2-5; 14 positions match TRBD2. Trimming cost V 5 bases and J 4 bases; bases outside gene matches: 3. Looked up from germline, CDR1 is SGHTA and CDR2 is FQGNSA. The CDR3 is 15 residues long. The DNA for the CDR3 is TGTGCCAGCAGCGTGGGGACTAGCGGGAGAGAGACCCAGTACTTC. It is translated as CASSVGTSGRETQYF.

V is TRBV30 and J is TRBJ1-3, with D possibly being TRBD1 (5 bases). The germline V and J ends were trimmed by 4 bases and 3 bases, with 13 bases remaining between them. Looked up from germline, CDR1 is GTSNPN and CDR2 is SVGIG (reference sequence). The length of the CDR3 is 14 residues. CDR3: CAWNPDSFGNTIYF. The CDR3 bases are TGTGCCTGGAACCCTGACAGCTTTGGAAACACCATATATTTT.

The genes are TRBV6-1 and TRBJ2-3; TRBD1 aligns across 9 bases. The junction had 0 bases not matched to a gene; V was cut back by 1 base and J by 4 bases. Germline CDR1 MNHNS, CDR2 SASEGT. The CDR3 consists of 14 residues. CDR3 region: CASSEGTGADTQYF. The DNA for the CDR3 is TGTGCCAGCAGTGAAGGGACAGGGGCAGATACGCAGTATTTT.

Concerning this clone: One end of the junction varies from germline; a read error may be responsible. This chain links TRBV4-3 with TRBJ2-7, with a weak D call TRBD2 (6 bases). This CDR3 contains 15 residues. Germline V gene lookup returns CDR1 LGHNA and CDR2 YSLEER. The CDR3 coding sequence is TGCGCCAGCAGCCAAGATCGAGCGGGCAGGGAGGATCTTTTCTTC. Translation: CASSQDRAGREDLFF.

In nucleotides, the CDR3 is TGCGCCAGCAGCTTGGGAGCGGGGAACTCTGGAAACACCATATATTTT. Its translation is CASSLGAGNSGNTIYF. The rearrangement links TRBV5-1 to TRBJ1-3; D unresolved. Trimming pared 0 bases from V and 0 bases from J, leaving 10 bases between. CDR1 is SGHRS and CDR2 is YFSETQ in the germline V gene. The CDR3 totals 16 residues. Complete variable domain (other parts from reference TRBV5-1 and TRBJ1-3): KAGVTQTPRYLIKTRGQQVTLSCSPISGHRSVSWYQQTPGQGLQFLFEYFSETQRNKGNFPGRFSGRQFSNSRSEMNVSTLELGDSALYLCASSLGAGNSGNTIYFGEGSWLTVV.

The gene calls are TRBV12-3 or TRBV12-4 and TRBJ2-4; D not certain. CDR3 length equals 13 residues. V lost 7 bases, J lost 4 bases, and 11 bases lay in between. CDR3 in DNA: TGTGCCAGCACAAACCAACAAAAAAACATTCAGTACTTC. Encoded protein: CASTNQQKNIQYF.

This clone appeared a single time. The chain carries TRBV7-2 and TRBJ2-1, with 12 nucleotides matching TRBD1. V lost 1 base and J lost 2; bases outside the gene matches: 9. Germline values: CDR1 SGHTA, CDR2 FQGNSA. The CDR3 is 19 amino acids. CDR3: CASSLVGTGGAFAYNEQFF. Written as DNA, the CDR3 is TGTGCCAGCAGCTTAGTTGGGACAGGGGGCGCTTTTGCCTACAATGAGCAGTTCTTC.

This chain uses TRBV28 with TRBJ2-7, with 7 bases identical to TRBD1. The CDR3 extends over 19 amino acids. J was trimmed by 3 bases and V by 3 bases; bases with no gene match: 20. Germline values: CDR1 MDHEN, CDR2 SYDVKM. CDR3 protein: CASSFSAGFGTVFDYEQYF. CDR3 in DNA: TGTGCCAGCAGTTTTTCGGCAGGGTTTGGGACAGTTTTCGACTACGAGCAGTACTTC.

This chain joins TRBV13 and TRBJ1-6, with 8 positions matching TRBD1. This CDR3 has 16 residues. The V gene end was trimmed by 5 bases and the J gene end by 3 bases; junction bases not matched to a gene: 6. The V gene's germline CDR1 is PRHDT and CDR2 FYEKMQ (reference sequence). CDR3 sequence: CASSTGGQGYNSPLHF. The CDR3 DNA reads as TGTGCCAGCAGCACGGGAGGACAGGGCTATAATTCACCCCTCCACTTT.

This chain connects TRBV11-3 to TRBJ2-7, with a weak D call TRBD2 (6 bases). V was pared by 3 bases and J by 1 base, with 10 bases between. Germline values: CDR1 SGHNT, CDR2 YENEEA. This CDR3 has 14 amino acids. CDR3 loop: CASSFAGRSYEQYF. The CDR3 region has the DNA TGTGCCAGCAGCTTTGCCGGGAGATCCTACGAGCAGTACTTC.

This sequence joins TRBV7-9 and TRBJ2-1, with D possibly TRBD2 on 6 matching bases. V lost 5 bases, J lost 2 bases, and 16 bases lay in between. The CDR3 is made up of 16 amino acids. The germline V gene encodes CDR1 SEHNR and CDR2 FQNEAQ (reference sequence). CDR3 protein: CASSPPPRTTYNEQFF. The DNA for the CDR3 is TGTGCCAGCAGCCCCCCTCCCAGGACTACCTACAATGAGCAGTTCTTC.

The gene calls are TRBV5-1 and TRBJ2-6, with D maybe TRBD1 (6 bases). The length of the CDR3 is 15 residues. V shed 4 bases and J shed 3 bases, with 11 bases lying between them. Looked up from germline, CDR1 is SGHRS and CDR2 is YFSETQ. The CDR3: CASSDTGLGANVLTF. CDR3 DNA: TGCGCCAGCAGCGATACAGGGCTTGGGGCCAACGTCCTGACTTTC. Full variable domain (missing parts from reference TRBV5-1 and TRBJ2-6): KAGVTQTPRYLIKTRGQQVTLSCSPISGHRSVSWYQQTPGQGLQFLFEYFSETQRNKGNFPGRFSGRQFSNSRSEMNVSTLELGDSALYLCASSDTGLGANVLTFGAGSRLTVL.

V gene TRBV5-4 combines with J gene TRBJ1-4; tentatively, D is TRBD1 (5 bases). The V gene's germline CDR1 is SGHNT and CDR2 YYREEE (reference sequence). This CDR3 has 13 amino acids. V lost 1 base and J 8 bases, leaving 9 bases between the germline ends. The chain's CDR3 is CASSLRQTEKLFF. Written as DNA, the CDR3 is TGTGCCAGCAGCTTGAGACAGACCGAAAAACTGTTTTTT.

This chain joins TRBV10-1 and TRBJ2-1; D is uncertain. The CDR3 has 15 residues. Germline lookup yields CDR1 WNHNN and CDR2 SYGVQD (reference sequence). The ends were cut back, 7 bases at V and 5 bases at J, with 18 bases in the middle. The CDR3 is CASTLSPSVHNEQFF. The CDR3 DNA is TGCGCCAGCACCCTTAGCCCTTCGGTACACAATGAGCAGTTCTTC.

The chain employs TRBV5-1 and TRBJ2-7, with 10 bases aligning to TRBD2. Per germline, CDR1 SGHRS and CDR2 YFSETQ. The CDR3 has 16 amino acids. V lost 1 base to trimming and J lost 3 bases; unmatched junction nucleotides: 7. This chain's CDR3 is CASSLYTSGTDYEQYF. DNA for the CDR3: TGCGCCAGCAGCTTGTATACTAGCGGGACAGACTACGAGCAGTACTTC.

The genes are TRBV20-1 and TRBJ2-5; D not certain. Between the trimmed V and J ends, which lost 1 base and 3 bases, there was a span of 3 bases. CDR1 DFQATT and CDR2 SNEGSKA come from the germline V gene (reference sequence). This CDR3 spans 11 amino acids. CDR3 coding DNA: TGCAGTGCTAGAGTCAAAGAGACCCAGTACTTC. Its protein product is CSARVKETQYF.

This chain uses TRBV5-6 with TRBJ1-1; D gene uncertain. V lost 0 bases, J lost 0 bases, and 6 bases lay in between. Germline CDR1 reads SGHDT; CDR2 reads YYEEEE. CDR3 size: 14 residues. Here the CDR3 reads CASSLGGLNTEAFF. The CDR3 bases are TGTGCCAGCAGCTTGGGCGGGCTGAACACTGAAGCTTTCTTT.